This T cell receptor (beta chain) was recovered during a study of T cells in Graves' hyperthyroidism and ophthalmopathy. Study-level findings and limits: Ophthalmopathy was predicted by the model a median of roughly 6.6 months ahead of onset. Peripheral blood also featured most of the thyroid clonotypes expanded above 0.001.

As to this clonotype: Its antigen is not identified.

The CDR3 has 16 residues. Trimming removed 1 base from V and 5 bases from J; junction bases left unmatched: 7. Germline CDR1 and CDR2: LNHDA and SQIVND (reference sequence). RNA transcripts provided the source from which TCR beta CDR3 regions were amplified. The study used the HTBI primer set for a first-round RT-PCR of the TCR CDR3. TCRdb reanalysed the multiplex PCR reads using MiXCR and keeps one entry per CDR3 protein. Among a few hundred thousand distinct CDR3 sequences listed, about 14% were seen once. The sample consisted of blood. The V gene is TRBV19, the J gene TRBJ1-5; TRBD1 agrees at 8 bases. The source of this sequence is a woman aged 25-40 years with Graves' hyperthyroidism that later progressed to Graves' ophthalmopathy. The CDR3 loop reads CASSIGGDRPHQPQHF. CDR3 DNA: TGTGCCAGTAGTATAGGCGGGGACAGGCCACATCAGCCCCAGCATTTT.